This T cell receptor beta chain derives from a study of technical replicates of blood from a handful of donors. Data came from immunoSEQ multiplex PCR; TCRdb stores just in-frame clones and leaves some out. This table has around 85,000 clones, 90% to 95% appearing once. Trimming took off 6 bases at V and 9 bases at J, with 12 bases between the two ends. The CDR3 runs to 12 residues. CDR1 and CDR2 (germline): SGHAT, FQDESV (reference sequence). This clonotype was sampled from a human donor in good health. The chain uses TRBV11-1 and TRBJ2-1; weak D call: TRBD1 (5 bases). The source material was T cells isolated from PBMCs. The CDR3 sequence: CASREKQGEQFF. For the CDR3, the DNA is TGTGCCAGCAGGGAAAAGCAGGGTGAGCAGTTCTTC.